The 19 T cell receptor beta chains below all came from one sample that was sequenced in a study of CD8+CD57+ T cells in acquired aplastic anemia. The use of genomic DNA as template underpinned the TCR beta VDJ and CDR3 profiling. TCRdb redid the calling of the reads with MiXCR, one entry per CDR3 protein. The sample includes about 150,000 distinct CDR3 sequences, approximately 52% seen only once; the top ten take 10% to 15%. Patients included in sequencing had previously demonstrated CD8+CD57+ cell expansion by flow cytometry. The specimen sequenced was sorted CD4+, CD8+, or CD8+CD57+ T cells (not recorded which) from PBMCs. The receptors were sampled from a human donor with aplastic anemia.

V and J are TRBV7-6 and TRBJ2-5; weak D call: TRBD1 (7 bases). In germline, CDR1 is SGHVS, CDR2 FNYEAQ. CDR3 length: 16 residues. Deletions cut 5 bases from V and 2 bases from J, with 18 bases between. The CDR3 here is CASSRAQGRRQETQYF. The DNA for the CDR3 is TGTGCCAGCAGCCGGGCACAGGGGAGGCGGCAAGAGACCCAGTACTTC.

This clonotype was found many times. The chain combines TRBV20-1 with TRBJ2-7, with D possibly TRBD2 on 7 matching bases. The germline V and J ends were trimmed by 3 bases and 0 bases, with 9 bases remaining between them. Germline CDR1 is DFQATT and CDR2 is SNEGSKA (reference sequence). The CDR3 covers 13 residues. The CDR3 here is CSARGGGSYEQYF. In nucleotides, the CDR3 is TGCAGTGCTAGGGGAGGGGGCTCCTACGAGCAGTACTTC.

There are many counts of this clonotype. V is TRBV25-1 and J is TRBJ1-2; 11 bases match TRBD1. Germline V lookup: CDR1 MGHDK, CDR2 SYGVNS. J gave up 7 bases and V 5 bases, and 6 bases lay outside the gene matches. This CDR3 is built from 14 residues. The CDR3 DNA follows: TGTGCCAGCAGTACGCGGACAGGGGGCATTGGCTACACCTTC. Translation: CASSTRTGGIGYTF.

This sequence joins TRBV7-8 and TRBJ2-5; TRBD2 matches at 14 bases. After removal of 5 bases from V and 5 bases from J, the junction contained 7 bases not matched to a gene. The germline V gene has CDR1 SGHVS and CDR2 FQNEAQ. CDR3 size: 16 residues. CDR3 sequence: CASSLGLAGVWETQYF. The CDR3 region has the DNA TGTGCCAGCAGCCTGGGACTAGCGGGGGTATGGGAGACCCAGTACTTC.

This clonotype was found many times. The V call is TRBV6-1, the J call TRBJ1-2; the match to TRBD1 covers 8 bases. The V gene end was trimmed by 5 bases and the J gene end by 7 bases; junction bases not matched to a gene: 9. The CDR3 length is 14 residues. CDR1 is MNHNS, CDR2 SASEGT, per germline. The CDR3 nucleotides are TGTGCCAGCAGTCCGACAGGGGAGCGGGGTGGCTACACCTTC. Translated: CASSPTGERGGYTF.

The rearrangement uses TRBV19 and TRBJ2-7, with 12 nucleotides matching TRBD2. CDR3 length equals 15 residues. V was clipped by 6 bases and J by 2 bases; unmatched bases: 5. Germline-derived CDR1 and CDR2 are LNHDA and SQIVND (reference sequence). The CDR3 loop reads CASSILAGGTYEQYF. CDR3 nucleotide sequence: TGTGCCAGTAGCATACTAGCGGGGGGAACCTACGAGCAGTACTTC.

The J gene is TRBJ1-1, the V gene TRBV30; D is perhaps TRBD1 (5 bases). The CDR3 consists of 12 residues. V was shortened by 5 bases and J by 6 bases, with 13 bases between the two germline ends. Germline CDR1 and CDR2: GTSNPN and SVGIG (reference sequence). The CDR3 region has the DNA TGTGCCTGGGGAGGGGAGATTCCTGAAGCTTTCTTT. Translated, it gives CAWGGEIPEAFF.

This clonotype was seen a single time. The CDR3 reads CASSGGIYEQYF. CDR3 DNA: TGCGCCAGCAGCGGGGGAATCTACGAGCAGTACTTC. This rearrangement joins TRBV5-1 to TRBJ2-7, with D possibly called TRBD1 or TRBD2 (5 bases each). Deletions cut 4 bases from V and 3 bases from J, with 8 bases between. This CDR3 comprises 12 residues. Germline V gene sequence: CDR1 SGHRS, CDR2 YFSETQ.

This clonotype was recorded a few times. The chain links TRBV15 to TRBJ2-1, with 9 bases lining up with TRBD1. Per the germline V gene, CDR1 is LNHNV and CDR2 is YYDKDF (reference sequence). The J segment lost 8 bases and the V segment lost 1 base, leaving 6 bases of the junction unmatched. The CDR3 length is 15 residues. CDR3 protein: CATSRGQGDNYEQFF. CDR3 nucleotides: TGTGCCACCAGCAGAGGACAGGGGGATAACTATGAGCAGTTCTTC.

This chain links TRBV19 with TRBJ2-7, with 11 bases fitting TRBD2. CDR1 and CDR2 from the germline V gene are LNHDA and SQIVND (reference sequence). The junction had 4 bases not matched to a gene; V was cut back by 6 bases and J by 3 bases. The CDR3 is 14 residues long. The CDR3 protein is CASSSGLADYEQYF. The CDR3 nucleotides read TGTGCCAGTAGCTCGGGACTAGCGGACTACGAGCAGTACTTC.

The V call is TRBV29-1, the J call TRBJ1-1; D is uncertain. The V end lost 3 bases, the J end lost 0 bases, and 17 bases lay between the germline ends. The CDR3 is made up of 16 amino acids. Germline CDR1 reads SQVTM; CDR2 reads ANQGSEA. CDR3 loop: CSVDTWRASMNTEAFF. In nucleotides, the CDR3 is TGCAGCGTTGACACTTGGAGGGCCAGCATGAACACTGAAGCTTTCTTT.

The rearrangement uses TRBV12-3 or TRBV12-4 and TRBJ2-7; D not resolved. CDR3 length: 13 amino acids. V gave up 2 bases and J gave up 2 bases, with 7 bases separating them. The CDR3 loop is CASSLWVAYEQYF. CDR3 bases: TGTGCCAGCAGTTTATGGGTCGCCTACGAGCAGTACTTC.

V gene TRBV25-1 combines with J gene TRBJ1-2; D unclear. Trimming cost V 7 bases and J 4 bases, with 7 bases left between them. This CDR3 is built from 11 residues. CDR1 and CDR2 from the germline V gene are MGHDK and SYGVNS. Here the CDR3 reads CASIGVYGYTF. CDR3 bases: TGTGCCAGCATCGGGGTCTATGGCTACACCTTC.

This chain uses TRBV20-1 with TRBJ1-6; 11 bases map to TRBD1. The CDR3 consists of 13 residues. Germline V CDR1 and CDR2: DFQATT, SNEGSKA (reference sequence). J lost 7 bases, V lost 7 bases, and 3 bases had no gene match. CDR3 nucleotides: TGCAGTGAAGGGACAGGGGGGAATTCACCCCTCCACTTT. Translating it yields CSEGTGGNSPLHF.

The V call is TRBV20-1, the J call TRBJ2-6, with TRBD2 identical over 10 bases. This CDR3 has 17 residues. Trimming cost V 7 bases and J 5 bases; bases outside gene matches: 14. The germline V gene encodes CDR1 DFQATT and CDR2 SNEGSKA (reference sequence). Written as DNA, the CDR3 is TGCAGTGTTCATCCCACCCAGCGGGGGGGTCGGGCCAACGTCCTGACTTTC. Its protein is CSVHPTQRGGRANVLTF.

The rearrangement links TRBV15 to TRBJ2-5; 10 positions agree with TRBD2. The length of the CDR3 is 16 residues. The J segment lost 4 bases and the V segment lost 3 bases, leaving 8 bases of the junction unmatched. The V gene's germline CDR1 is LNHNV and CDR2 YYDKDF (reference sequence). The CDR3 spells CATSSAPGLARETQYF. DNA of the CDR3: TGTGCCACCAGCAGCGCGCCGGGACTAGCGAGAGAGACCCAGTACTTC.

This clonotype showed up many times. CDR3 protein: CASSQGEGIYNEQFF. DNA for the CDR3: TGTGCCAGCAGCCAAGGTGAGGGGATTTACAATGAGCAGTTCTTC. J is TRBJ2-1 and V is TRBV14, with D possibly being TRBD1 or TRBD2 (5 bases each). The V end lost 1 base, the J end lost 4 bases, and 11 bases lay between the germline ends. Germline V gene lookup returns CDR1 SGHDN and CDR2 FVKESK. The CDR3 loop spans 15 amino acids.

J is TRBJ2-2 and V is TRBV20-1, with 9 bases matching TRBD2. The CDR3 extends over 14 amino acids. Germline CDR1 DFQATT, CDR2 SNEGSKA (reference sequence). The V gene end was trimmed by 5 bases and the J gene end by 5 bases; junction bases not matched to a gene: 6. This chain's CDR3 is CSASTSGRTGELFF. The CDR3 bases are TGCAGTGCTTCGACTAGCGGTAGGACCGGGGAGCTGTTTTTT.

This clonotype was counted ten times or more. The gene calls are TRBV4-1 and TRBJ2-1; the D is unclear. Germline V gene data show CDR1 as MGHRA and CDR2 as YSYEKL. The CDR3 sequence is 12 residues long. Between the trimmed V and J ends, which lost 3 bases and 8 bases, there was a span of 8 bases. The CDR3 sequence is CASSHRRDEQFF. In nucleotides, the CDR3 is TGCGCCAGCAGCCATAGACGGGATGAGCAGTTCTTC.